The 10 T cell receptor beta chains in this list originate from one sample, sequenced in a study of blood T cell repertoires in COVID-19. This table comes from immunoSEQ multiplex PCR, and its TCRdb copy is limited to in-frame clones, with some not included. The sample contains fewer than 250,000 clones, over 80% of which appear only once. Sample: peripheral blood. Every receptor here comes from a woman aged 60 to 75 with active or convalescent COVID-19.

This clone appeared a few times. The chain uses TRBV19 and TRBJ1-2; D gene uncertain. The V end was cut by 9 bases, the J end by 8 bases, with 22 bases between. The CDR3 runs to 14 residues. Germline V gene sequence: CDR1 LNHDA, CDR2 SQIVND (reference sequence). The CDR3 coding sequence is TGTGCCAGCGTTAAAGAGGGATTTCGCGAAGGCTACACCTTC. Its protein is CASVKEGFREGYTF.

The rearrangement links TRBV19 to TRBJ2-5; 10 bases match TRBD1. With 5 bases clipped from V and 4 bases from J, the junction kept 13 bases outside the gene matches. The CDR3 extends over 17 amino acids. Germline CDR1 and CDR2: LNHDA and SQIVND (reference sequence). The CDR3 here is CASSSNGRQGASETQYF. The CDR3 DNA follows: TGTGCCAGTAGTTCGAATGGGAGACAGGGGGCTTCAGAGACCCAGTACTTC.

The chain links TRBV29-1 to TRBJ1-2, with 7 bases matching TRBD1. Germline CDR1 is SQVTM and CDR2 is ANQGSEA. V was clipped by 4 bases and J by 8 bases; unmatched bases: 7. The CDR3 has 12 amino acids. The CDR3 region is CSVALQGWGYTF. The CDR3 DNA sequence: TGCAGCGTTGCCCTACAGGGGTGGGGCTACACCTTC.

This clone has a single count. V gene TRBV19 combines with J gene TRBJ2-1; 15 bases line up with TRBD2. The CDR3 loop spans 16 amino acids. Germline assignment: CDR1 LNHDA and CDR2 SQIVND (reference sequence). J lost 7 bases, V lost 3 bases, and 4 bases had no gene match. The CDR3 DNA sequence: TGTGCCAGTAGTATCACCGGGACTAGCGGGAGGAATGAGCAGTTCTTC. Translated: CASSITGTSGRNEQFF.

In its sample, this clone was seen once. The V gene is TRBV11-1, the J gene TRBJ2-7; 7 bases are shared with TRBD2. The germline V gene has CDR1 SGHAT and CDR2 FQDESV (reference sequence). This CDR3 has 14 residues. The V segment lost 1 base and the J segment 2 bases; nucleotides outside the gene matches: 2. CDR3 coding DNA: TGTGCCAGCAGCTTAGGGGGGGGAACCTACGAGCAGTACGTC. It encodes CASSLGGGTYEQYV.

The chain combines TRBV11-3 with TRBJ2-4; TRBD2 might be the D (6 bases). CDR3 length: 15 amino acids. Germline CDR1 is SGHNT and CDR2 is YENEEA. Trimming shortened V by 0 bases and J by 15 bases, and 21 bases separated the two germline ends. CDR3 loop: CASSLDWGRESTRYF. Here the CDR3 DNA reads TGTGCCAGCAGCTTAGATTGGGGTCGGGAGTCAACGAGGTACTTC.

CDR3 sequence (DNA): TGTGCCAGCAGCTGGGACAGGGGGAATCAGCCCCAGCATTTT. This codes for CASSWDRGNQPQHF. The chain employs TRBV5-4 and TRBJ1-5; 11 nucleotides line up with TRBD1. V lost 3 bases, J lost 4 bases, and 0 bases stayed unmatched. CDR3 size: 14 residues. CDR1 SGHNT and CDR2 YYREEE come from the germline V gene (reference sequence).

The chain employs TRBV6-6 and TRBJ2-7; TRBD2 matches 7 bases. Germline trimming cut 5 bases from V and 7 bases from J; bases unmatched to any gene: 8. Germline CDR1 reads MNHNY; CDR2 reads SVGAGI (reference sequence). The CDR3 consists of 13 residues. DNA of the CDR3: TGTGCCAGCAGTACGGGGGAGGGCCAAGAGCAGTACTTC. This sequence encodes CASSTGEGQEQYF.

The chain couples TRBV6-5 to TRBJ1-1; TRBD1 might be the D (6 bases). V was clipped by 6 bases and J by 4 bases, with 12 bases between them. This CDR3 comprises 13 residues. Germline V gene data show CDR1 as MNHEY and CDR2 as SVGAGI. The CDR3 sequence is CASRLQGITEAFF. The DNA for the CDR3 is TGTGCCAGCAGACTGCAGGGGATCACTGAAGCTTTCTTT.

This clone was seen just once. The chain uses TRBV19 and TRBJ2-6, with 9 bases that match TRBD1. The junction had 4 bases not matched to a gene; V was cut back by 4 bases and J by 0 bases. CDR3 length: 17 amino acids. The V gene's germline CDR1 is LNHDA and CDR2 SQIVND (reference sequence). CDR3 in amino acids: CASSTDRGGSGANVLTF. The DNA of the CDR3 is TGTGCCAGTAGTACCGACAGGGGGGGCTCTGGGGCCAACGTCCTGACTTTC.